A single sample is the source of the 21 T cell receptor beta chains below, sequenced in a study of T-cell memory formation after mild COVID-19. TCRdb processed the 5' RACE reads anew with MiXCR; each CDR3 protein has one entry. This table has some 450,000 distinct CDR3 sequences, roughly 20% appearing once. Source material: PBMCs or a T cell subset sorted from them (not recorded which). These receptors all stem from an adult woman who had mild COVID-19 (a few samples of this study predate the infection). Cell type and time point are not known.

The V gene is TRBV20-1, the J gene TRBJ1-2; no clear D. The V gene's germline CDR1 is DFQATT and CDR2 SNEGSKA (reference sequence). Trimming pared 0 bases from V and 8 bases from J, leaving 13 bases between. The CDR3 has 13 amino acids. CDR3: CSARDHGERGYTF. CDR3 DNA: TGCAGTGCTAGAGATCACGGAGAAAGGGGCTACACCTTC.

The rearrangement uses TRBV7-8 and TRBJ2-5, with unresolved D. CDR1 is SGHVS, CDR2 FQNEAQ, per germline. The germline V and J ends were trimmed by 5 bases and 4 bases, with 14 bases remaining between them. The CDR3 is made up of 14 amino acids. CDR3 protein: CASSRPVGRETQYF. CDR3 in DNA: TGTGCCAGCAGCCGACCCGTGGGCCGAGAGACCCAGTACTTC.

CDR3 region: CASISTSGEQFF. The CDR3 DNA reads as TGTGCCAGCATATCTACTTCCGGTGAGCAGTTCTTC. The V gene is TRBV5-6, the J gene TRBJ2-1; D is undetermined. The CDR3 consists of 12 residues. V was shortened by 6 bases and J by 9 bases, with 13 bases between the two germline ends. Germline V gives CDR1 SGHDT, CDR2 YYEEEE.

This clonotype has just a few counts. This CDR3 reads CSGDRKQFF. The CDR3 nucleotides read TGCAGTGGCGACAGGAAGCAGTTCTTC. This chain links TRBV20-1 with TRBJ2-1; D may be TRBD1 (6 bases). The CDR3 is 9 amino acids. The germline V gene encodes CDR1 DFQATT and CDR2 SNEGSKA (reference sequence). Deletions cut 7 bases from V and 11 bases from J, with 9 bases between.

The chain recombines TRBV9 with TRBJ2-3, with 8 positions matching TRBD2. Germline-derived CDR1 and CDR2 are SGDLS and YYNGEE. The CDR3 has 15 amino acids. V gave up 0 bases and J gave up 4 bases; unmatched junction bases: 4. The CDR3 coding sequence is TGTGCCAGCAGCGTAGCGGGGGGGCCTTCAGATACGCAGTATTTT. Protein product: CASSVAGGPSDTQYF.

This chain joins TRBV2 and TRBJ1-1, with TRBD1 matching over 9 bases. CDR3 size: 14 residues. Germline loops: CDR1 SNHLY, CDR2 FYNNEI. V shed 5 bases and J 3 bases; nucleotides not matched to a gene: 4. The CDR3 sequence is CASSWDRAYTEAFF. The CDR3 DNA follows: TGTGCCAGCAGTTGGGACAGGGCTTACACTGAAGCTTTCTTT.

The chain couples TRBV30 to TRBJ2-3; 11 positions agree with TRBD2. Trimming took 3 bases from V and 2 from J; bases not matched to a gene: 4. The CDR3 is made up of 15 amino acids. CDR1 is GTSNPN, CDR2 SVGIG, per germline (reference sequence). This CDR3 reads CAWSPLAGDTDTQYF. In DNA form, the CDR3 reads TGTGCCTGGAGCCCACTAGCGGGGGACACAGATACGCAGTATTTT.

The chain uses TRBV4-2 and TRBJ2-7; tentatively, D is TRBD1 (5 bases). V lost 0 bases and J lost 0, with 12 bases in between. This CDR3 has 16 residues. Germline V lookup: CDR1 LGHNA, CDR2 YNFKEQ. The DNA for the CDR3 is TGTGCCAGCAGCCAAGATCTGACAGCCGGCTCCTACGAGCAGTACTTC. It is translated as CASSQDLTAGSYEQYF.

This clonotype was counted between two and nine times. The chain uses TRBV2 and TRBJ2-2; 15 bases are shared with TRBD2. Germline loops: CDR1 SNHLY, CDR2 FYNNEI. CDR3 length equals 20 residues. Germline trimming cut 4 bases from V and 1 base from J; bases unmatched to any gene: 10. As DNA, the CDR3 is TGTGCCAGCAGTGCCCTAGGGGGACTAGCGGGGGGCAAGAACACCGGGGAGCTGTTTTTT. Translation gives CASSALGGLAGGKNTGELFF. Full variable domain (missing parts from reference TRBV2 and TRBJ2-2): EPEVTQTPSHQVTQMGQEVILRCVPISNHLYFYWYRQILGQKVEFLVSFYNNEISEKSEIFDDQFSVERPDGSNFTLKIRSTKLEDSAMYFCASSALGGLAGGKNTGELFFGEGSRLTVL.

This clonotype was counted only a few times. The J gene is TRBJ2-1, the V gene TRBV12-3 or TRBV12-4, with TRBD2 matching over 11 bases. The ends lost 3 bases at V and 7 bases at J; junction bases unmatched: 8. This CDR3 region has 16 residues. The CDR3 protein is CASSFLAGGPGNEQFF. CDR3 in DNA: TGTGCCAGCAGTTTCTTAGCGGGAGGGCCTGGTAATGAGCAGTTCTTC.

The V call is TRBV20-1, the J call TRBJ2-5, with D perhaps matching TRBD2 (6 bases). Germline values: CDR1 DFQATT, CDR2 SNEGSKA (reference sequence). This CDR3 contains 14 residues. The ends were cut back, 3 bases at V and 1 base at J, with 12 bases in the middle. The CDR3 coding sequence is TGCAGTGCTAGGTCCCCTAGCGTCCAAGAGACCCAGTACTTC. Translated, it gives CSARSPSVQETQYF.

This clonotype has just a few counts. The V call is TRBV5-1, the J call TRBJ2-3, with a weak D call TRBD2 (6 bases). Trimming shortened V by 2 bases and J by 2 bases, and 12 bases separated the two germline ends. This CDR3 spans 15 amino acids. Germline V lookup: CDR1 SGHRS, CDR2 YFSETQ. In DNA, the CDR3 is TGCGCCAGCAGCTTCGAAGCGGGTAACACAGATACGCAGTATTTT. It translates to CASSFEAGNTDTQYF. Supplemented by reference TRBV5-1 and TRBJ2-3, the full variable domain reads KAGVTQTPRYLIKTRGQQVTLSCSPISGHRSVSWYQQTPGQGLQFLFEYFSETQRNKGNFPGRFSGRQFSNSRSEMNVSTLELGDSALYLCASSFEAGNTDTQYFGPGTRLTVL.

This clonotype was seen many times. V gene TRBV7-9 combines with J gene TRBJ2-3; a possible D gene is TRBD1 (5 bases). Trimming pared 5 bases from V and 4 bases from J, leaving 10 bases between. Germline assignment: CDR1 SEHNR and CDR2 FQNEAQ (reference sequence). This CDR3 has 13 residues. DNA for the CDR3: TGTGCCAGCAGCGCGCAGGGTTCAGATACGCAGTATTTT. Residues: CASSAQGSDTQYF.

This chain uses TRBV5-4 with TRBJ1-1; 7 bases fit TRBD1. Germline V gives CDR1 SGHNT, CDR2 YYREEE (reference sequence). V lost 4 bases, J lost 5 bases, and 8 bases stayed unmatched. The CDR3 is made up of 14 amino acids. The CDR3 region is CASSPQGRETEAFF. CDR3 DNA sequence: TGTGCCAGCAGCCCACAGGGGCGGGAGACTGAAGCTTTCTTT.

This clonotype has a handful of counts. V usage is TRBV12-3 or TRBV12-4 and J usage is TRBJ2-3; TRBD2 matches at 8 bases. Unmatched junction bases numbered 6, after V lost 3 bases and J lost 1 base. The CDR3 spans 16 residues. CDR3 in DNA: TGTGCCAGCAGTTTCGCGGGGGGCAGCGGCACAGATACGCAGTATTTT. Its protein product is CASSFAGGSGTDTQYF.

This chain's CDR3 is CASSSPEDLNTEAFF. In DNA form, the CDR3 reads TGTGCCAGCAGCTCCCCCGAAGACTTGAACACTGAAGCTTTCTTT. The chain recombines TRBV7-9 with TRBJ1-1; D ambiguous. Trimming pared 4 bases from V and 0 bases from J, leaving 12 bases between. The CDR3 is 15 amino acids. Germline values: CDR1 SEHNR, CDR2 FQNEAQ (reference sequence).

The chain uses TRBV9 and TRBJ2-5; 8 bases are shared with TRBD2. The junction had 6 bases not matched to a gene; V was cut back by 0 bases and J by 5 bases. The CDR3 sequence is 15 residues long. The germline gives CDR1 SGDLS, CDR2 YYNGEE. The CDR3 DNA follows: TGTGCCAGCAGCGTAGAGGGGAGCGGGAGTGAGACCCAGTACTTC. Translated, it gives CASSVEGSGSETQYF.

This clonotype has a count of ten or more. The chain couples TRBV5-1 to TRBJ1-3; 9 bases agree with TRBD1. The J segment lost 1 base and the V segment lost 4 bases, leaving 6 bases of the junction unmatched. Germline CDR1 is SGHRS and CDR2 is YFSETQ. This CDR3 has 16 residues. The chain's CDR3 is CASSVAGTGSGNTIYF. CDR3 coding DNA: TGCGCCAGCAGCGTCGCCGGGACAGGGTCTGGAAACACCATATATTTT.

This chain joins TRBV7-9 and TRBJ1-5; TRBD1 agrees at 7 bases. CDR1 SEHNR and CDR2 FQNEAQ come from the germline V gene (reference sequence). V lost 3 bases to trimming and J lost 7 bases; unmatched junction nucleotides: 6. The CDR3 totals 14 residues. CDR3 sequence (DNA): TGTGCCAGCAGCTTGAACACAGGGGCCCAGCCCCAGCATTTT. Translating gives CASSLNTGAQPQHF.

This chain links TRBV12-3 or TRBV12-4 with TRBJ2-3, with 10 bases aligning to TRBD2. J was trimmed by 0 bases and V by 5 bases; bases with no gene match: 5. The CDR3 covers 16 residues. Here the CDR3 reads CASSKGAGGSTDTQYF. The CDR3 DNA reads TGTGCCAGCAGTAAAGGAGCGGGAGGGAGCACAGATACGCAGTATTTT.

The chain joins TRBV4-2 to TRBJ2-7; 7 positions agree with TRBD1. The CDR3 extends over 11 amino acids. The V gene's germline CDR1 is LGHNA and CDR2 YNFKEQ. Germline trimming cut 5 bases from V and 6 bases from J; bases unmatched to any gene: 1. The CDR3 sequence is CASSSGGEQYF. CDR3 in DNA: TGTGCCAGCAGCTCAGGGGGCGAGCAGTACTTC.